This TCR beta chain was documented in a study of CD8 T cells in ankylosing spondylitis. Overall study findings and caveats: Within ankylosing spondylitis blood, a TCR beta motif made up of roughly eight highly homologous variants appeared to be characteristic. It was reported that disease-linked clones were significantly enriched in matched ankylosing spondylitis synovial fluid.

V lost 2 bases to trimming and J lost 7 bases, with 11 bases between them. The germline CDR1 and CDR2 sequences are SNHLY and FYNNEI. The CDR3 has 14 residues. This clonotype has more than one count but fewer than ten. Antigen: not known. Quantitative molecular-barcoded 5'-RACE generated the TCR beta libraries. TCRdb reanalysed the 5' RACE reads using MiXCR and keeps one entry per CDR3 protein. The data show 150,000 or so distinct CDR3 sequences, with approximately 20% seen just once and roughly 8% held by the top ten. Material for sequencing was blood, either unsorted or a sorted T cell fraction (not recorded which). The chain is built from TRBV2 and TRBJ2-2; D is unclear. The sequence came from a male donor with ankylosing spondylitis or in good health (not recorded which). In DNA, the CDR3 is TGTGCCAGCAGTGAATGGCAGGTTGGCGGGGAGCTGTTTTTT. It specifies CASSEWQVGGELFF.